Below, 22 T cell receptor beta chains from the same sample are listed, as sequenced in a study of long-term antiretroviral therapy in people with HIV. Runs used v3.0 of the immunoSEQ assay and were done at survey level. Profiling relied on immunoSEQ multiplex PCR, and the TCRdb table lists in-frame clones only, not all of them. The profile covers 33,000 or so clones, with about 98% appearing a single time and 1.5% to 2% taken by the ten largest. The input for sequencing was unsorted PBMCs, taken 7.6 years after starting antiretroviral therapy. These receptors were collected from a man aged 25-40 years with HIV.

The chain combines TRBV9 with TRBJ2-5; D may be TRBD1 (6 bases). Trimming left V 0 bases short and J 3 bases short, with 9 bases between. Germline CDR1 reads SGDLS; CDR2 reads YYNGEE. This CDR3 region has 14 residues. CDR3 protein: CASSVVGTKETQYF. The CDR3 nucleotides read TGTGCCAGCAGCGTAGTTGGGACAAAAGAGACCCAGTACTTC.

CDR3 sequence reads: CASSVWGGNQPQHF. DNA of the CDR3: TGTGCCAGCAGCGTATGGGGTGGCAATCAGCCCCAGCATTTT. This chain connects TRBV9 to TRBJ1-5; D gene ambiguous. The V end was cut by 1 base, the J end by 2 bases, with 7 bases between. Germline CDR1 SGDLS, CDR2 YYNGEE. The CDR3 loop spans 14 amino acids.

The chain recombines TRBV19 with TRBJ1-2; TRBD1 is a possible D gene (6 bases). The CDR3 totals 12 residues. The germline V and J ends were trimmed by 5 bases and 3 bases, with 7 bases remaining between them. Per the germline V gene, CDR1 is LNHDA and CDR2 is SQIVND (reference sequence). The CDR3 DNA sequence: TGTGCCAGTAGTGAGGGGGACTATGGCTACACCTTC. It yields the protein CASSEGDYGYTF.

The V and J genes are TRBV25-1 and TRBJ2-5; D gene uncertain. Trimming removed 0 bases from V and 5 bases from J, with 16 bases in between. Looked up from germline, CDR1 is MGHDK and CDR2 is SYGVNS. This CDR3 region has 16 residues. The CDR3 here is CASSEYNLDGGETQYF. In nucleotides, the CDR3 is TGTGCCAGCAGTGAATATAATCTGGACGGTGGGGAGACCCAGTACTTC.

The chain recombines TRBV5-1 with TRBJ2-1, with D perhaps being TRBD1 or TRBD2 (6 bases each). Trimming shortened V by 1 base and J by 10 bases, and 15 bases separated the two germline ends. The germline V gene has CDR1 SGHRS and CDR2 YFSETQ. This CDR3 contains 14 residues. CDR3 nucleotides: TGCGCCAGCAGCTTGACGTGGGGGGCAGGGGAGCAGTTCTTC. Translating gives CASSLTWGAGEQFF.

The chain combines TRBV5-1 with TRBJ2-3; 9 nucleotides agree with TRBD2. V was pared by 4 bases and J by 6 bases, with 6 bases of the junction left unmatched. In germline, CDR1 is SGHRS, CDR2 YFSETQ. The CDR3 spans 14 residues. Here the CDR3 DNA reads TGCGCCAGCAGCCCGGGACTAGCTACCGATACGCAGTATTTT. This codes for CASSPGLATDTQYF.

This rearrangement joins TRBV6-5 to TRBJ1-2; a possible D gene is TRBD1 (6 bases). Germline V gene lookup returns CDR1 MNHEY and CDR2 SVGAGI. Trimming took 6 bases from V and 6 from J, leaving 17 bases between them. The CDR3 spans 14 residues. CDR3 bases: TGTGCCAGCAGCAGGGGCGAGGGAGTGAATGGCTACACCTTC. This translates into CASSRGEGVNGYTF.

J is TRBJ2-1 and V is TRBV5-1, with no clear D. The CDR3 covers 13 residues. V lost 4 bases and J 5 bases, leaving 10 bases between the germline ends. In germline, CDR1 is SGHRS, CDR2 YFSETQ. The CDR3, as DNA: TGCGCCAGCAGCCTCGCGGCCAACAATGAGCAGTTCTTC. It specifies CASSLAANNEQFF.

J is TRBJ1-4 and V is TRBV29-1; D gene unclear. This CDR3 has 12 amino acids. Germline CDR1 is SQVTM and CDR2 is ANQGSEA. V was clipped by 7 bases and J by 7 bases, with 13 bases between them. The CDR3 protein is CSATIEAEKLFF. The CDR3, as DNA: TGCAGCGCCACCATAGAAGCTGAAAAACTGTTTTTT.

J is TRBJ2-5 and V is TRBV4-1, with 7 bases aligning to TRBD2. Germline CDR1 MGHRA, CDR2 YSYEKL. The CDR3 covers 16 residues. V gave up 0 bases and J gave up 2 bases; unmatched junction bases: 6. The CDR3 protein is CASSQEAPGGQETQYF. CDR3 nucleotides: TGCGCCAGCAGCCAAGAGGCCCCCGGGGGGCAAGAGACCCAGTACTTC.

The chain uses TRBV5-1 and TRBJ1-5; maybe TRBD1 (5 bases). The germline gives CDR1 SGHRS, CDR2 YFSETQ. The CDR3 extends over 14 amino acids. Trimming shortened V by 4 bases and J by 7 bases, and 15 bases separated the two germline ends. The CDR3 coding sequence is TGCGCCAGCAGCCCGGGGGATTTGGAACAGCCCCAGCATTTT. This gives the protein CASSPGDLEQPQHF.

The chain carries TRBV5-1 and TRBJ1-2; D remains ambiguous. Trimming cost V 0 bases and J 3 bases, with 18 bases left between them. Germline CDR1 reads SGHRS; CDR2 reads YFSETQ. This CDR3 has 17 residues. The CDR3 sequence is CASSLDPRSVDHYGYTF. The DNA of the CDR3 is TGCGCCAGCAGCTTGGATCCACGGTCAGTAGATCACTATGGCTACACCTTC.

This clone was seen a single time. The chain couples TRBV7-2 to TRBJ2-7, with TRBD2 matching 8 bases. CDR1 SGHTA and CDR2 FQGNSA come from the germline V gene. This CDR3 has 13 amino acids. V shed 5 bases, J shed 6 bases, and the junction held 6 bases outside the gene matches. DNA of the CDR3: TGTGCCAGCAGCGCCAGTCGGGGGGGCGAGCAGTACTTC. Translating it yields CASSASRGGEQYF. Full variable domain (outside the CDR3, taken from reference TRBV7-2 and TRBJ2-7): GAGVSQSPSNKVTEKGKDVELRCDPISGHTALYWYRQSLGQGLEFLIYFQGNSAPDKSGLPSDRFSAERTGGSVSTLTIQRTQQEDSAVYLCASSASRGGEQYFGPGTRLTVT.

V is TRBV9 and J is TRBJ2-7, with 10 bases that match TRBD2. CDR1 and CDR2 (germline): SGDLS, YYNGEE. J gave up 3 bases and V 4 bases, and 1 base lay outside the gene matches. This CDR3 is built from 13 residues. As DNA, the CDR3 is TGTGCCAGCAGCCCTAGCGGGGGCTACGAGCAGTACTTC. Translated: CASSPSGGYEQYF.

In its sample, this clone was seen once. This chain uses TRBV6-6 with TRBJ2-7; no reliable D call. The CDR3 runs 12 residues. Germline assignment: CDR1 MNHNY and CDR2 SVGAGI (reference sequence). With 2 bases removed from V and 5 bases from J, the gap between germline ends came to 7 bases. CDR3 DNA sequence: TGTGCCAGCAGTTACGGCCCCCACGAGCAGTACTTC. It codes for CASSYGPHEQYF.

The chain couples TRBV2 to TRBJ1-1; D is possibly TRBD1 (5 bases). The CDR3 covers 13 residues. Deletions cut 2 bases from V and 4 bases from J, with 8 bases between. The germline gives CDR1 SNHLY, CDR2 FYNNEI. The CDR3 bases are TGTGCCAGCAGTGAACAGGGAGGCACTGAAGCTTTCTTT. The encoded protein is CASSEQGGTEAFF. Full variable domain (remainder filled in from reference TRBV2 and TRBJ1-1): EPEVTQTPSHQVTQMGQEVILRCVPISNHLYFYWYRQILGQKVEFLVSFYNNEISEKSEIFDDQFSVERPDGSNFTLKIRSTKLEDSAMYFCASSEQGGTEAFFGQGTRLTVV.

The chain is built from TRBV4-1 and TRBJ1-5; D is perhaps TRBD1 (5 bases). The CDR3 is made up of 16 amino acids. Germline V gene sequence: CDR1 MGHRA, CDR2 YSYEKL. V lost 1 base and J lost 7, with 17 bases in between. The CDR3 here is CASSQAARQKQQPQHF. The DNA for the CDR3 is TGCGCCAGCAGCCAAGCTGCCCGACAGAAGCAGCAGCCCCAGCATTTT.

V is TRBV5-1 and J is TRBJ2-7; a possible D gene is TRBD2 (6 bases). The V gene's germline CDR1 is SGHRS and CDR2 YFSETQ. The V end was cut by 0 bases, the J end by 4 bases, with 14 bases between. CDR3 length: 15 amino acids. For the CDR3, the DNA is TGCGCCAGCAGCTTGGTTTCCGGGAGTCGGTACGAGCAGTACTTC. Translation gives CASSLVSGSRYEQYF. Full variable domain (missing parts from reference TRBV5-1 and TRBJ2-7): KAGVTQTPRYLIKTRGQQVTLSCSPISGHRSVSWYQQTPGQGLQFLFEYFSETQRNKGNFPGRFSGRQFSNSRSEMNVSTLELGDSALYLCASSLVSGSRYEQYFGPGTRLTVT.

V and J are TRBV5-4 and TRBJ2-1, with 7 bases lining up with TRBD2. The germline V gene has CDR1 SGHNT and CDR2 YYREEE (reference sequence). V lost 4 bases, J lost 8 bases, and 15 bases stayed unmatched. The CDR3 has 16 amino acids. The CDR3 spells CASSLGSGGPFDEQFF. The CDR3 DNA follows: TGTGCCAGCAGCCTGGGTTCGGGAGGACCTTTCGATGAGCAGTTCTTC.

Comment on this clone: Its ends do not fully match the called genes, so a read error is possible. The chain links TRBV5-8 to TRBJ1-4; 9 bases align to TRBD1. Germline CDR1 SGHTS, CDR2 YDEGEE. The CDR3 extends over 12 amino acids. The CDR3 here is CASDPWDRELFF. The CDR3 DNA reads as TGTGCCAGCGACCCTTGGGACAGGGAACTTTTTTTT.

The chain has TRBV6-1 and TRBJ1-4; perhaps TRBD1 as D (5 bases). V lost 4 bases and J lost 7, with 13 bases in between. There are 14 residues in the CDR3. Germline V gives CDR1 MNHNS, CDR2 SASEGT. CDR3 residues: CASSVRGGAEKLFF. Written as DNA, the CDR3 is TGTGCCAGCAGTGTACGGGGCGGGGCTGAAAAACTGTTTTTT.

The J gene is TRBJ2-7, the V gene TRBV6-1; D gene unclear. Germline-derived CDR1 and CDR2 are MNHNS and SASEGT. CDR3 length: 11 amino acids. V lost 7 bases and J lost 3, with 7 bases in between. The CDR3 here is CASTLIYEQYF. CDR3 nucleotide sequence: TGTGCCAGCACTTTAATCTACGAGCAGTACTTC.